This is a list of T cell receptor beta chains from one sample in a study of blood T cell repertoires in COVID-19. Profiling relied on immunoSEQ multiplex PCR, and the TCRdb table lists in-frame clones only, not all of them. The sample gives under 200,000 clones, 80% to 85% of which show up once; approximately 15% is in the top ten. The source material was peripheral blood. The receptors shown here come from a woman between 70 and 85 years old with COVID-19, enrolled during active disease. CDR3s include the opening cysteine and the closing phenylalanine or tryptophan. Fields, in order: J gene, CDR3 length, clone size, D gene, V gene, CDR3 DNA, CDR3 protein. The D gene is left open where the match is weak. Where a row states a size, it is once, few, many or the class of an expanded clone; other rows omit it.

>TRBJ2-4|14|once|-|TRBV20-1
TGCAGTGCTAGTCAGGGTTCGTACGTCGGCATTCAGTACTTC
CSASQGSYVGIQYF
>TRBJ1-1|13|-|-|TRBV5-1
TGCGCCAGCAGATCCACAGGGATCACTGAAGCTTTCTTT
CASRSTGITEAFF
>TRBJ1-2|13|-|TRBD1|TRBV30
TGTGCCTGGACTACAGGGGGTGGGTCTGGCTACACCTTC
CAWTTGGGSGYTF
>TRBJ2-2|16|-|TRBD1|TRBV27
TGTGCCAGCAGTGGGGTTGGGGGACAGGGTACCGGGGAGCTGTTTTTT
CASSGVGGQGTGELFF
>TRBJ1-4|14|once|-|TRBV3-1/TRBV3-2
TGTGCCAGCAGCCAAGTAGGCGACAGGGAAAAACTGTTTTTT
CASSQVGDREKLFF
>TRBJ1-3|14|-|-|TRBV7-8
TGTGCCAGCAGCTCTAACCTCATAGGAAACACCATATATTTT
CASSSNLIGNTIYF
>TRBJ1-3|12|-|-|TRBV7-2
TGTGCCAGCAGCTTACAGGGGAAGACCATATATTTT
CASSLQGKTIYF
>TRBJ1-5|14|-|TRBD1|TRBV6-5
TGTGCCAGCACTATAACAGGGGGCAACCAGCCCCAGCATTTT
CASTITGGNQPQHF
>TRBJ2-2|15|-|-|TRBV28
TGTGCCAGCAGGGACTCTTCAGGAAACACCGGGGAGCTGTTTTTT
CASRDSSGNTGELFF
>TRBJ2-5|15|few|TRBD1|TRBV28
TGTGCCAGCAGTACTCGGACAGGTTCCCAAGAGACCCAGTACTTC
CASSTRTGSQETQYF
>TRBJ1-4|16|-|-|TRBV5-1
TGCGCCAGCAGGGAGGGCAGTCCCTTAGCTAATGAAAAACTGTTTTTT
CASREGSPLANEKLFF
>TRBJ1-5|14|few|-|TRBV9
TGTGCCAGCAGCGTAGCCAGCGCGGGACAGCCCCAGCATTTT
CASSVASAGQPQHF
>TRBJ2-2|13|-|-|TRBV4-1
TGCGCCAGCAGCCAAGACATCCCCGGGGAGCTGTTTTTT
CASSQDIPGELFF
>TRBJ1-1|15|-|TRBD1|TRBV5-1
TGCGCCAGCAGCTTGGTAGGGACAGGGGAAACTGAAGCTTTCTTT
CASSLVGTGETEAFF
>TRBJ2-1|12|-|-|TRBV24-1
TGTGCCACCAGTGATTTTTCAGATGAGCAGTTCTTC
CATSDFSDEQFF
>TRBJ2-5|14|-|-|TRBV5-1
TGCGCCAGCAGCTTGGGGAAGGGGCAAGAGACCCAGTACTTC
CASSLGKGQETQYF
>TRBJ1-6|14|-|TRBD1|TRBV2
TGTGCCATCACCGGGACAGGGGTCCGGTCACCCCTCCACTTT
CAITGTGVRSPLHF
>TRBJ2-5|14|-|-|TRBV7-9
TGTGCCAGCAGCTTGCAGGGGGGCCAAGAGACCCAGTACTTC
CASSLQGGQETQYF
>TRBJ1-1|11|-|-|TRBV28
TGTGCCAGCAGCACAATCGTAGAAGCTTTCTTT
CASSTIVEAFF
>TRBJ1-5|16|-|-|TRBV6-1
TGTGCCAGCAGTGAAATGGGTTCCCCAGGGAATCAGCCCCAGCATTTT
CASSEMGSPGNQPQHF
>TRBJ2-1|14|few|-|TRBV6-2/TRBV6-3
TGTGCCAGCAGTTATTGGGGGGAAGACAATGAGCAGTTCTTC
CASSYWGEDNEQFF
>TRBJ1-2|14|once|-|TRBV7-2
TGTGTCTCTGGACTGGGGACAAAAAGCTATGGCTACACCTTC
CVSGLGTKSYGYTF
>TRBJ2-5|14|-|-|TRBV21-1
TGTGCCAGCACTCCGGGACAGGGTCGAGAGACCCAGTACTTC
CASTPGQGRETQYF
>TRBJ2-7|14|-|-|TRBV7-9
TGTGCCAGCAGCTCGCAGGGGGGTCGTTACGAGCAGTACTTC
CASSSQGGRYEQYF
>TRBJ2-6|16|-|-|TRBV4-2
TGTGCCAGCAGCCAAGCCCGCGTCTCTGGGGCCAACGTCCTGACTTTC
CASSQARVSGANVLTF
>TRBJ2-3|16|-|TRBD2|TRBV7-2
TGTGCCAGCAGCTTATCTGTTAGCGGGGGATTAGATACGCAGTATTTT
CASSLSVSGGLDTQYF
>TRBJ2-1|16|-|TRBD2|TRBV5-5
TGTGCCAGCAGCTTGGGGAACGCGGGGGGGAGCAATGAGCAGTTCTTC
CASSLGNAGGSNEQFF
>TRBJ2-7|13|-|TRBD2|TRBV7-2
TGTGCCAGCACCGGGGGGGGGACCTACGAGCAGTACTTC
CASTGGGTYEQYF
>TRBJ2-1|13|-|TRBD2|TRBV7-3
TGTGCCAGCAGCGGGACTAGCGGGGACGAGCAGTTCTTC
CASSGTSGDEQFF
>TRBJ2-7|11|once|-|TRBV6-5
TGTGCCAGCAATAAGGGGGACGAGCAGTACTTC
CASNKGDEQYF